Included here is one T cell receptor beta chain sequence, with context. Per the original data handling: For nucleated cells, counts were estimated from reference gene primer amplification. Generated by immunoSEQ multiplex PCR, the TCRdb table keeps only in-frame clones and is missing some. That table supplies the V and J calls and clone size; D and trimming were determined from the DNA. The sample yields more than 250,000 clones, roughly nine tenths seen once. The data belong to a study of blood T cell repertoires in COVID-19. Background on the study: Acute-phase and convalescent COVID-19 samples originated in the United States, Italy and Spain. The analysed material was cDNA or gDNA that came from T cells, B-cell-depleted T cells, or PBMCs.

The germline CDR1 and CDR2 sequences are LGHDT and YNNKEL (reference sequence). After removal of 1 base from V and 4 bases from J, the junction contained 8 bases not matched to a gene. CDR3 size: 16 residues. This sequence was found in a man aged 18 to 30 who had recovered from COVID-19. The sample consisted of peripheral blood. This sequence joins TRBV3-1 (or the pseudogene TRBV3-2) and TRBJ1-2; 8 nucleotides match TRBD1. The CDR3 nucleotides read TGTGCCAGCAGCCAAGGGTCACAGGGGGGGACCTATGGCTACACCTTC. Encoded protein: CASSQGSQGGTYGYTF.